Following are 9 T cell receptor beta chains from one sample sequenced in a study of T-cell reconstitution after alpha-beta-depleted transplantation in children (dated by TCRdb to 2016 to 2017). The library was built by means of PCR. The data were produced on an Illumina HiSeq 2500. TCR libraries were prepared with molecular barcoding, using unique molecular identifiers to normalize TCRbeta repertoire quantification. In-frame beta chains were kept once TCRdb had trimmed the public reads at Q25 with fastp and called clones with MiXCR. Every CDR3 protein is listed once, alongside the most common genes and DNA of its rows. The table for this sample lists 700,000 to 950,000 distinct CDR3 sequences; roughly 15% of them were counted only once. The ten largest clones take up under 6% of the sample. What this sample's treatment or condition label stands for: allogeneic hematopoietic cell transplantation with graft depleted of TCRalphabeta T cells and CD19 B cells.

The sequenced sample was PBMCs, mostly from graft donor cells, obtained 360 days after TCRalphabeta/CD19-depleted stem cell transplant. Every receptor here comes from a male patient younger than 18 who had a stem cell transplant for acute lymphoblastic leukemia, so the T cells may come from the graft donor.

This clonotype was picked up a small number of times. This rearrangement joins TRBV12-3 or TRBV12-4 to TRBJ2-7, with no clear D. This CDR3 spans 13 amino acids. Trimming took 6 bases from V and 5 from J, leaving 14 bases between them. The CDR3 loop is CASSLFAGHEQYF. CDR3 DNA: TGTGCCAGCAGCCTCTTTGCCGGCCACGAGCAGTACTTC.

The chain uses TRBV5-1 and TRBJ1-2, with a possible D match to TRBD1 (5 bases). Germline lookup yields CDR1 SGHRS and CDR2 YFSETQ. V gave up 0 bases and J gave up 0 bases, with 12 bases separating them. The CDR3 contains 16 residues. The CDR3 DNA is TGCGCCAGCAGCTTGGCACTTCGGGACTCTAACTATGGCTACACCTTC. This gives the protein CASSLALRDSNYGYTF.

A few counts support this clonotype. The DNA of the CDR3 is TGCGCCAGCAGCTTTCCTAGCGGGATTGAGCAGTTCTTC. As protein: CASSFPSGIEQFF. This chain uses TRBV5-1 with TRBJ2-1; 9 bases are a match to TRBD2. Germline V gene sequence: CDR1 SGHRS, CDR2 YFSETQ. V was pared by 2 bases and J by 9 bases, with 3 bases of the junction left unmatched. The CDR3 consists of 13 residues.

The chain recombines TRBV20-1 with TRBJ2-5; 9 nucleotides line up with TRBD1. The CDR3 is 13 amino acids. V was clipped by 4 bases and J by 5 bases; unmatched bases: 5. The germline gives CDR1 DFQATT, CDR2 SNEGSKA (reference sequence). The CDR3 is CSATGTGRETQYF. CDR3 coding DNA: TGCAGTGCTACCGGGACAGGGAGGGAGACCCAGTACTTC.

This clonotype was seen only a few times. V and J are TRBV5-1 and TRBJ2-1; TRBD2 matches at 8 bases. The CDR3 extends over 17 amino acids. Trimming took 0 bases from V and 8 from J; bases not matched to a gene: 13. Germline CDR1 reads SGHRS; CDR2 reads YFSETQ. CDR3 residues: CASSLEPYGTSYDEQFF. The CDR3 coding sequence is TGCGCCAGCAGCTTGGAACCTTACGGGACTAGTTACGATGAGCAGTTCTTC.

The V and J genes are TRBV5-1 and TRBJ2-7; 11 nucleotides line up with TRBD1. CDR3 size: 15 residues. From germline, CDR1 is SGHRS and CDR2 YFSETQ. V lost 1 base and J lost 2; bases outside the gene matches: 2. CDR3 coding DNA: TGCGCCAGCAGCTTGCGGACAGGGGGCGCCTACGAGCAGTACTTC. This codes for CASSLRTGGAYEQYF.

Only one count was recorded for this clonotype. The V and J genes are TRBV5-6 and TRBJ2-1, with 7 positions matching TRBD2. The CDR3 contains 17 residues. Germline assignment: CDR1 SGHDT and CDR2 YYEEEE. With V trimmed by 5 bases and J by 0 bases, 11 bases remained unmatched. As DNA, the CDR3 is TGTGCCAGCAGATCCGCCACCTGGACTAGCTCCTACAATGAGCAGTTCTTC. Protein sequence: CASRSATWTSSYNEQFF.

This clonotype was seen at least ten times. The V gene is TRBV7-2, the J gene TRBJ2-7; D may be TRBD1 (6 bases). The CDR3 consists of 14 residues. Germline V gene sequence: CDR1 SGHTA, CDR2 FQGNSA. The V and J ends lost 1 base and 4 bases respectively, with 11 bases between them. DNA of the CDR3: TGTGCCAGCAGCTTAGTGTTGCAGGGGTACGAGCAGTACTTC. Its translation: CASSLVLQGYEQYF. Together with reference TRBV7-2 and TRBJ2-7, the CDR3 gives the full variable domain: GAGVSQSPSNKVTEKGKDVELRCDPISGHTALYWYRQSLGQGLEFLIYFQGNSAPDKSGLPSDRFSAERTGGSVSTLTIQRTQQEDSAVYLCASSLVLQGYEQYFGPGTRLTVT.

The chain couples TRBV10-3 to TRBJ2-2, with D maybe TRBD1 (6 bases). Germline CDR1 reads ENHRY; CDR2 reads SYGVKD. V gave up 7 bases and J gave up 0 bases, with 15 bases separating them. CDR3 size: 16 residues. CDR3 amino acids: CAIKGDPSANTGELFF. The CDR3 nucleotides are TGTGCCATCAAGGGGGATCCCTCCGCGAACACCGGGGAGCTGTTTTTT.